This record concerns one TCR beta chain sequence. The target antigen is unknown. The CDR3 has 13 amino acids. The germline gives CDR1 SQVTM, CDR2 ANQGSEA. Deletions cut 6 bases from V and 3 bases from J, with 13 bases between. Each PCR replicate from the sorted subsets contained 150 to 200 ng DNA, which is 30,000 or so T cell genomes. Only in-frame clones appear in the TCRdb table, and some are missing; sequencing was by immunoSEQ multiplex PCR. The sample holds fewer than 1.8 million clones, just under 99% seen once. The data are from a study of shared clonotypes between healthy human individuals. Study-level points and caveats: The study sampled only blood, and tissue repertoires likely differ. What naive subsets generally showed was a larger estimated richness than memory subsets showed.

The source material was naive CD4+ T cells sorted from blood. Subset noted: CD45RA+ positively selected. The sequence was collected from a young man in good health. The chain recombines TRBV29-1 with TRBJ2-3; TRBD1 might be the D (5 bases). For the CDR3, the DNA is TGCAGCGTGCGGACATATCAGACAGATACGCAGTATTTT. Encoded protein: CSVRTYQTDTQYF.